Below are 5 T cell receptor beta chains sequenced from a single sample in a study of shared clonotypes between healthy human individuals. The assay was immunoSEQ multiplex PCR, and TCRdb's table has in-frame clones only and misses some. This table has over 2 million clones, around 90% appearing once. The sample was naive CD4+ T cells from PBMCs. The subset here: CD45RA+ positively selected. The receptors shown here come from a young man in good health. Some clones in this sample may be carry-over from other donors' samples.

The V gene is TRBV29-1, the J gene TRBJ2-1; 12 bases match TRBD2. The CDR3 runs 13 residues. The J segment lost 8 bases and the V segment lost 7 bases, leaving 6 bases of the junction unmatched. The germline CDR1 and CDR2 sequences are SQVTM and ANQGSEA. CDR3 loop: CSATSGSRDEQFF. The CDR3, as DNA: TGCAGCGCGACTAGCGGGAGTCGGGATGAGCAGTTCTTC.

The rearrangement uses TRBV28 and TRBJ2-1; D not certain. This CDR3 is built from 14 residues. Per germline, CDR1 MDHEN and CDR2 SYDVKM. Trimming shortened V by 6 bases and J by 1 base, and 10 bases separated the two germline ends. CDR3 region: CASSRLESYNEQFF. The CDR3 DNA follows: TGTGCCAGCAGCCGACTCGAATCCTACAATGAGCAGTTCTTC.

The chain has TRBV7-8 and TRBJ1-2; no clear D gene. Per germline, CDR1 SGHVS and CDR2 FQNEAQ. Trimming cost V 5 bases and J 2 bases, with 6 bases left between them. The CDR3 is made up of 12 amino acids. CDR3 loop: CASSVTNYGYTF. CDR3 nucleotides: TGTGCCAGCAGCGTAACAAACTATGGCTACACCTTC.

The chain joins TRBV2 to TRBJ1-1, with 9 bases that match TRBD1. The germline CDR1 and CDR2 sequences are SNHLY and FYNNEI. With 5 bases clipped from V and 1 base from J, the junction kept 2 bases outside the gene matches. This CDR3 is built from 14 residues. The chain's CDR3 is CASSLQGANTEAFF. CDR3 nucleotide sequence: TGTGCCAGCAGTTTACAGGGGGCGAACACTGAAGCTTTCTTT.

This chain uses TRBV4-1 with TRBJ2-7; D is ambiguous. The V end was cut by 2 bases, the J end by 4 bases, with 15 bases between. The CDR3 runs to 15 residues. Germline lookup yields CDR1 MGHRA and CDR2 YSYEKL. The CDR3 protein is CASSQTTASRYEQYF. The CDR3 DNA follows: TGCGCCAGCAGCCAAACCACAGCATCAAGATACGAGCAGTACTTC.